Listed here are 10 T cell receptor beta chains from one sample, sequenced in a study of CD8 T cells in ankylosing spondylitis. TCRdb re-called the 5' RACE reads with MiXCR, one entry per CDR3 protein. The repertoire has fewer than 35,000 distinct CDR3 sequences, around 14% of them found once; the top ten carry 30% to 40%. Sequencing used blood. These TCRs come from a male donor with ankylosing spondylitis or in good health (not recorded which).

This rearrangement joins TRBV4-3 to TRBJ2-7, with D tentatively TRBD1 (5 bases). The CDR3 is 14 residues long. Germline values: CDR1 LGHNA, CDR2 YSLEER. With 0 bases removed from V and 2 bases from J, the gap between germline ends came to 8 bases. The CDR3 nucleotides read TGCGCCAGCAGCCAAGATAGGGGCCCCTACGAGCAGTACTTC. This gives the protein CASSQDRGPYEQYF.

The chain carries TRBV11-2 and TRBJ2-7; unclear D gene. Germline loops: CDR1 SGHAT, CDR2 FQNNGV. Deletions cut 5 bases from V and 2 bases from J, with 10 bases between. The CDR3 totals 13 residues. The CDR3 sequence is CASSPAETYEQYF. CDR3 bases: TGTGCCAGCAGCCCAGCCGAGACCTACGAGCAGTACTTC.

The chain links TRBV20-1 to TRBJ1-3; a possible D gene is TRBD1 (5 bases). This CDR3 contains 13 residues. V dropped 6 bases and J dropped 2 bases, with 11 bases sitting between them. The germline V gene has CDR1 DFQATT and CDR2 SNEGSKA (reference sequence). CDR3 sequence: CSAPSGAGNTIYF. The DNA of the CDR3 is TGCAGTGCCCCCTCGGGGGCTGGAAACACCATATATTTT.

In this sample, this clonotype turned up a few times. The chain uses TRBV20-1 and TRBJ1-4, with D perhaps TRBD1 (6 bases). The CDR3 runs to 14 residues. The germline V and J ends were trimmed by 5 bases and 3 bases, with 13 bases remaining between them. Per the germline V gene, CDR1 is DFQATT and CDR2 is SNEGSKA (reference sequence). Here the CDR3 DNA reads TGCAGTGCTCGCAACAGGGTGGCTAATGAAAAACTGTTTTTT. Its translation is CSARNRVANEKLFF.

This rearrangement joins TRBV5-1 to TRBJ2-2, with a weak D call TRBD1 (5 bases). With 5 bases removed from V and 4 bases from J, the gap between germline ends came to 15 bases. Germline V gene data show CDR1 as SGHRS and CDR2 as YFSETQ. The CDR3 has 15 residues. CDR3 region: CASRMAGLVTGELFF. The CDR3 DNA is TGCGCCAGCAGGATGGCAGGGTTGGTCACCGGGGAGCTGTTTTTT.

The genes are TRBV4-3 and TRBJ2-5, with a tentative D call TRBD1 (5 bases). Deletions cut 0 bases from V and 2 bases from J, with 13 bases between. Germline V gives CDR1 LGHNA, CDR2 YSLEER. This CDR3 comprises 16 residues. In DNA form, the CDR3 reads TGCGCCAGCAGCCAAGATAACGGCAGGGATCAAGAGACCCAGTACTTC. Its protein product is CASSQDNGRDQETQYF.

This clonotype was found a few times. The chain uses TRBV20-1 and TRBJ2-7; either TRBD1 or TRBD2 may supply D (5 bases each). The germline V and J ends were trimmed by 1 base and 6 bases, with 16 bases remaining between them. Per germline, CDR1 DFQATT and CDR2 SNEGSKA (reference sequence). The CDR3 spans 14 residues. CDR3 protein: CSARAQTGTPEQYV. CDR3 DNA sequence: TGCAGTGCTAGAGCCCAGACCGGGACCCCCGAGCAGTACGTC.

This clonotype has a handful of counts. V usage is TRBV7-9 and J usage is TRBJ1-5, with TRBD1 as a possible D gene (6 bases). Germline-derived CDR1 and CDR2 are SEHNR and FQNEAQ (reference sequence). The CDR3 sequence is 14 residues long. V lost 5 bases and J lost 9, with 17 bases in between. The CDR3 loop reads CASSTGWGQGPQHF. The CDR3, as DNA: TGTGCCAGCAGCACCGGTTGGGGGCAGGGGCCCCAGCATTTT.

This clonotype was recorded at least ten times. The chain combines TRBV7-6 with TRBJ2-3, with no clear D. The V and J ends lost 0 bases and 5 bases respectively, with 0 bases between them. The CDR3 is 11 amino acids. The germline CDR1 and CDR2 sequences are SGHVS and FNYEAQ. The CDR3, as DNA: TGTGCCAGCAGCTTAGCAGATACGCAGTATTTT. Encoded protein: CASSLADTQYF.

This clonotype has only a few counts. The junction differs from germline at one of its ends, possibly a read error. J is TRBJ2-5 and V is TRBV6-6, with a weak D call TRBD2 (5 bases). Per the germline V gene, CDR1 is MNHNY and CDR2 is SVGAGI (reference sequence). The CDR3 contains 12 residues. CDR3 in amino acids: CASSYSGESQYF. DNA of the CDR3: TGTGCCAGCAGTTACTCGGGAGAGTCCCAGTACTTC.